What follows are 27 T cell receptor beta chains derived from one specimen sequenced in a study of cytotoxic CD8 clonotypes in ibrutinib-treated CLL. Repertoires were generated with immunoSEQ multiplex PCR, while TCRdb's copy carries only in-frame clones and drops some. The sample carries roughly 51,000 clones, approximately 53% recorded once. The sample was PBMCs, taken after 12 months of ibrutinib treatment. Receptors were obtained from a human donor with chronic lymphocytic leukemia.

This clone was counted only a few times. V and J are TRBV27 and TRBJ2-6; D is undetermined. V dropped 3 bases and J dropped 0 bases, with 3 bases sitting between them. Germline CDR1 and CDR2: MNHEY and SMNVEV (reference sequence). This CDR3 is 14 amino acids long. The CDR3 here is CASSLSSGANVLTF. In nucleotides, the CDR3 is TGTGCCAGCAGTTTGAGCTCTGGGGCCAACGTCCTGACTTTC.

CDR3 bases: TGCAGCGTTGGTTACCGGGACAGGGGGCGTGATGAGCAGTACTTC. Amino acid sequence: CSVGYRDRGRDEQYF. J is TRBJ2-7 and V is TRBV29-1, with TRBD1 matching over 12 bases. CDR1 is SQVTM, CDR2 ANQGSEA, per germline. This CDR3 is 15 amino acids long. V was clipped by 4 bases and J by 7 bases; unmatched bases: 11.

This clone was seen a few times. The chain links TRBV23-1 to TRBJ2-2; D is unresolved. TRBV23-1 is labeled an ORF, and its function is uncertain. There are 15 residues in the CDR3. Trimming took off 2 bases at V and 1 base at J, with 8 bases between the two ends. The chain's CDR3 is CASSQLLENTGELFF. The CDR3 DNA is TGCGCCAGCAGTCAACTCCTGGAGAACACCGGGGAGCTGTTTTTT.

The gene calls are TRBV5-1 and TRBJ2-5, with 8 bases aligning to TRBD1. The length of the CDR3 is 17 residues. The germline CDR1 and CDR2 sequences are SGHRS and YFSETQ. Trimming at V came to 0 bases and at J to 2 bases, leaving 9 bases not matched to a gene. The DNA for the CDR3 is TGCGCCAGCAGCTTGGGCGCAGGGGGCGCTCGGCAAGAGACCCAGTACTTC. This translates into CASSLGAGGARQETQYF.

The chain has TRBV14 and TRBJ2-1, with TRBD1 identical over 9 bases. The CDR3 runs 16 residues. Trimming removed 0 bases from V and 2 bases from J; junction bases left unmatched: 2. The germline V gene encodes CDR1 SGHDN and CDR2 FVKESK. The CDR3 DNA follows: TGTGCCAGCAGCCAAGAGACAGGGGGGACCTACAATGAGCAGTTCTTC. Protein product: CASSQETGGTYNEQFF.

The chain employs TRBV11-3 and TRBJ2-1; TRBD2 agrees at 9 bases. This CDR3 has 14 amino acids. The V gene end was trimmed by 1 base and the J gene end by 7 bases; junction bases not matched to a gene: 2. Looked up from germline, CDR1 is SGHNT and CDR2 is YENEEA. The CDR3 loop is CASSLVAGANEQFF. CDR3 bases: TGTGCCAGCAGCTTAGTAGCGGGAGCTAATGAGCAGTTCTTC.

The genes are TRBV6-6 and TRBJ1-5, with D unresolved. V lost 11 bases and J lost 0, with 11 bases in between. Germline V lookup: CDR1 MNHNY, CDR2 SVGAGI (reference sequence). There are 13 residues in the CDR3. In nucleotides, the CDR3 is TGTGCCGCGACACCATATAGCAATCAGCCCCAGCATTTT. Encoded protein: CAATPYSNQPQHF.

This clone qualifies as medium-sized. J is TRBJ2-2 and V is TRBV18, with D hard to call. The CDR3 length is 15 residues. In germline, CDR1 is KGHSH, CDR2 LQKENI. Trimming removed 2 bases at V and 0 bases at J, with 7 bases between. The CDR3 nucleotides are TGTGCCAGCTCACCATCTAGGGCGAACACCGGGGAGCTGTTTTTT. Translating gives CASSPSRANTGELFF.

Many counts were recorded for this clone. The genes are TRBV11-2 and TRBJ2-4, with D unclear. Germline V gene sequence: CDR1 SGHAT, CDR2 FQNNGV. V shed 4 bases and J shed 6 bases, with 13 bases lying between them. This CDR3 is built from 14 residues. The CDR3 loop reads CASSSHGRRNIQYF. The CDR3 DNA is TGTGCCAGCAGCTCCCACGGACGGAGAAACATTCAGTACTTC. The full variable domain, its missing parts supplied by reference TRBV11-2 and TRBJ2-4, is EAGVAQSPRYKIIEKRQSVAFWCNPISGHATLYWYQQILGQGPKLLIQFQNNGVVDDSQLPKDRFSAERLKGVDSTLKIQPAKLEDSAVYLCASSSHGRRNIQYFGAGTRLSVL.

The rearrangement links TRBV28 to TRBJ2-5; D possibly corresponds to TRBD1 (6 bases). V was clipped by 4 bases and J by 5 bases, with 17 bases between them. The CDR3 sequence is 15 residues long. The germline gives CDR1 MDHEN, CDR2 SYDVKM. The chain's CDR3 is CASSSTGSGEETQYF. The CDR3 DNA is TGTGCCAGCAGTTCAACAGGGTCGGGTGAGGAGACCCAGTACTTC.

The chain uses TRBV30 and TRBJ2-2, with D hard to call. Trimming pared 0 bases from V and 7 bases from J, leaving 9 bases between. CDR1 is GTSNPN and CDR2 is SVGIG in the germline V gene (reference sequence). The CDR3 contains 13 residues. In nucleotides, the CDR3 is TGTGCCTGGAGTGTACGGATGGGCGGGGAGCTGTTTTTT. Translation: CAWSVRMGGELFF.

The rearrangement joins TRBV6-1 to TRBJ2-7; D uncertain. The CDR3 contains 14 residues. Germline V gene data show CDR1 as MNHNS and CDR2 as SASEGT. Trimming removed 2 bases from V and 0 bases from J, with 8 bases in between. For the CDR3, the DNA is TGTGCCAGCAGTGAAAGTCATACCTCCTACGAGCAGTACTTC. It specifies CASSESHTSYEQYF.

The chain is built from TRBV11-3 and TRBJ2-1; tentative D call: TRBD1 (6 bases). CDR3 size: 16 residues. Germline CDR1 reads SGHNT; CDR2 reads YENEEA. The germline V and J ends were trimmed by 0 bases and 1 base, with 10 bases remaining between them. CDR3 residues: CASSLDGQGSYNEQFF. The CDR3 nucleotides are TGTGCCAGCAGCTTAGATGGCCAGGGGTCCTACAATGAGCAGTTCTTC.

The chain couples TRBV29-1 to TRBJ1-2, with D possibly being TRBD1 (5 bases). This CDR3 is built from 12 residues. Trimming took 7 bases from V and 7 from J, leaving 16 bases between them. Per the germline V gene, CDR1 is SQVTM and CDR2 is ANQGSEA. DNA of the CDR3: TGCAGCGGCGCCAGGGTTTCTGGTGGCTACACCTTC. Translation: CSGARVSGGYTF. The full variable domain, rest sourced from reference TRBV29-1 and TRBJ1-2, is SAVISQKPSRDICQRGTSLTIQCQVDSQVTMMFWYRQQPGQSLTLIATANQGSEATYESGFVIDKFPISRPNLTFSTLTVSNMSPEDSSIYLCSGARVSGGYTFGSGTRLTVV.

The chain employs TRBV15 and TRBJ2-1, with 12 bases fitting TRBD2. CDR1 LNHNV and CDR2 YYDKDF come from the germline V gene (reference sequence). This CDR3 is 17 amino acids long. V was pared by 2 bases and J by 7 bases, with 9 bases of the junction left unmatched. The CDR3 here is CATSRRGLAGILNEQFF. The DNA for the CDR3 is TGTGCCACCAGCAGACGCGGACTAGCGGGAATTCTTAATGAGCAGTTCTTC.

This clone turned up a few times. The chain uses TRBV28 and TRBJ1-2, with TRBD1 as a possible D gene (6 bases). V lost 6 bases and J lost 7, with 15 bases in between. The CDR3 totals 13 residues. Germline CDR1 and CDR2: MDHEN and SYDVKM. The CDR3 region is CASRAAGESGYTF. Here the CDR3 DNA reads TGTGCCAGCAGGGCAGCAGGGGAAAGTGGCTACACCTTC.

The chain combines TRBV11-1 with TRBJ2-1; D might be TRBD2 (6 bases). The CDR3 is made up of 15 amino acids. From germline, CDR1 is SGHAT and CDR2 FQDESV (reference sequence). With 0 bases removed from V and 3 bases from J, the gap between germline ends came to 9 bases. The CDR3 DNA sequence: TGTGCCAGCAGCTTAGCGGGGAGGAACTACAATGAGCAGTTCTTC. Protein product: CASSLAGRNYNEQFF. The full variable domain, with the rest looked up from reference TRBV11-1 and TRBJ2-1, is EAEVAQSPRYKITEKSQAVAFWCDPISGHATLYWYRQILGQGPELLVQFQDESVVDDSQLPKDRFSAERLKGVDSTLKIQPAELGDSAMYLCASSLAGRNYNEQFFGPGTRLTVL.

The chain links TRBV29-1 to TRBJ2-1, with a tentative D call TRBD2 (5 bases). CDR3 length equals 14 residues. V lost 2 bases, J lost 7 bases, and 15 bases lay in between. Germline V gives CDR1 SQVTM, CDR2 ANQGSEA. CDR3 sequence: CSVERLVTTNEQFF. For the CDR3, the DNA is TGCAGCGTTGAAAGATTGGTGACTACAAATGAGCAGTTCTTC.

The chain joins TRBV28 to TRBJ1-2; the D gene is possibly TRBD1 (6 bases). CDR3 length: 14 residues. V was cut by 1 base and J by 2 bases, with 8 bases left in between. Germline CDR1 MDHEN, CDR2 SYDVKM. The CDR3 DNA reads TGTGCCAGCAGTTTATTGGACAGAAACTATGGCTACACCTTC. Protein: CASSLLDRNYGYTF.

The chain uses TRBV5-1 and TRBJ2-1; D is ambiguous. Germline V gives CDR1 SGHRS, CDR2 YFSETQ. The CDR3 totals 14 residues. Trimming pared 4 bases from V and 5 bases from J, leaving 13 bases between. CDR3 in amino acids: CASSPQSSNNEQFF. In nucleotides, the CDR3 is TGCGCCAGCAGCCCGCAATCTAGTAACAATGAGCAGTTCTTC.

The CDR3 loop reads CAISAPGQENIQYF. The CDR3, as DNA: TGTGCCATCAGTGCCCCGGGACAAGAAAACATTCAGTACTTC. The V gene is TRBV10-3, the J gene TRBJ2-4; D may be TRBD1 (6 bases). Trimming removed 4 bases from V and 5 bases from J, with 12 bases in between. This CDR3 region has 14 residues. In germline, CDR1 is ENHRY, CDR2 SYGVKD.

The chain uses TRBV6-1 and TRBJ1-2; a weak D match, TRBD1 (6 bases). This CDR3 contains 13 residues. Germline V lookup: CDR1 MNHNS, CDR2 SASEGT. Trimming removed 7 bases from V and 5 bases from J, with 14 bases in between. The CDR3 is CASTRGGLYGYTF. The CDR3 DNA reads TGTGCCAGCACCCGGGGGGGGCTATATGGCTACACCTTC.

This chain uses TRBV27 with TRBJ2-1; 7 bases agree with TRBD2. V shed 5 bases, J shed 7 bases, and the junction held 11 bases outside the gene matches. There are 15 residues in the CDR3. Germline-derived CDR1 and CDR2 are MNHEY and SMNVEV (reference sequence). Here the CDR3 reads CASSRDYQLGNEQFF. The DNA of the CDR3 is TGTGCCAGCAGTCGGGACTACCAACTTGGTAATGAGCAGTTCTTC.

This clone was counted between two and nine times. The gene calls are TRBV19 and TRBJ2-3, with 9 bases matching TRBD2. V trimming: 5 bases; J trimming: 1 base; junction bases outside the gene matches: 1. The germline V gene has CDR1 LNHDA and CDR2 SQIVND (reference sequence). The CDR3 covers 14 residues. The CDR3 spells CASSQREGTDTQYF. CDR3 nucleotides: TGTGCCAGTAGTCAGCGGGAGGGCACAGATACGCAGTATTTT.

This clone was seen only once. V usage is TRBV14 and J usage is TRBJ1-4; D is possibly TRBD1 (6 bases). The V gene's germline CDR1 is SGHDN and CDR2 FVKESK. The V end lost 5 bases, the J end lost 8 bases, and 21 bases lay between the germline ends. The CDR3 length is 16 residues. CDR3 nucleotide sequence: TGTGCCAGCAGCAGAGTACAGGGCGGTGAAACCGAAAAACTGTTTTTT. Translated: CASSRVQGGETEKLFF.

CDR3 sequence: CASSHYYEQYF. The CDR3 DNA is TGTGCCAGCAGTCATTACTACGAGCAGTACTTC. The chain couples TRBV11-2 to TRBJ2-7, with D unclear. The V end lost 6 bases, the J end lost 3 bases, and 6 bases lay between the germline ends. The germline CDR1 and CDR2 sequences are SGHAT and FQNNGV. The CDR3 is 11 residues long. Full variable domain (remainder filled in from reference TRBV11-2 and TRBJ2-7): EAGVAQSPRYKIIEKRQSVAFWCNPISGHATLYWYQQILGQGPKLLIQFQNNGVVDDSQLPKDRFSAERLKGVDSTLKIQPAKLEDSAVYLCASSHYYEQYFGPGTRLTVT.

CDR3 nucleotides: TGTGCCAGCAGCTTGGAGCCGAGGAGCTCCTATAATTCACCCCTCCACTTT. Its protein is CASSLEPRSSYNSPLHF. This chain connects TRBV5-6 to TRBJ1-6; D remains ambiguous. The V end was cut by 0 bases, the J end by 0 bases, with 10 bases between. The V gene's germline CDR1 is SGHDT and CDR2 YYEEEE. The CDR3 spans 17 residues.